This TCR beta chain was captured by sequencing in a study of shared clonotypes between healthy human individuals. On the study more broadly: Per-donor plates numbered three CD4 naive, three CD4 memory, two CD8 naive and one CD8 memory.

Naivety among CD8 cells was defined by CD45RO negativity and positive CCR7 selection, thereby excluding terminally differentiated effector memory CD45RA+ cells. The authors ran the assay at deep level. Roughly 33,000 T cell genomes, or about 190 ng DNA, went into the sorted-subset replicate PCRs. Method: immunoSEQ multiplex PCR; TCRdb's copy keeps in-frame clones and lacks some. The profile shows 2 million to 2.5 million clones, approximately 94% of them singletons. The receptor was isolated from a man younger than 35 in good health. Some clones in this sample may be carry-over from other donors' samples. The sample comprised naive CD8+ T cells from PBMCs.

The chain's CDR3 is CSVQGGPDGYTF. The DNA of the CDR3 is TGCAGCGTTCAGGGGGGTCCGGATGGCTACACCTTC. The chain joins TRBV29-1 to TRBJ1-2, with 7 bases matching TRBD1. The ends lost 5 bases at V and 6 bases at J; junction bases unmatched: 6. The CDR3 is 12 amino acids. CDR1 is SQVTM and CDR2 is ANQGSEA in the germline V gene.